Each of the 5 T cell receptor beta chains below was sequenced from the same sample in a study of blood T cell repertoires in COVID-19. The repertoire was sequenced with immunoSEQ multiplex PCR; TCRdb's copy has only in-frame clones and lacks some. The sample holds approximately 150,000 clones, roughly 85% seen once. Sequencing was done on a sample of PBMCs or T cells enriched from blood (not recorded which). These receptors originate from a woman in her sixties or seventies in a cohort exposed to, infected with or recovered from COVID-19 (not recorded which).

V usage is TRBV27 and J usage is TRBJ2-3; the D is unclear. Germline loops: CDR1 MNHEY, CDR2 SMNVEV (reference sequence). This CDR3 has 15 amino acids. With 3 bases removed from V and 0 bases from J, the gap between germline ends came to 10 bases. The DNA for the CDR3 is TGTGCCAGCAGTTTCCGAGCCGCTAGCACAGATACGCAGTATTTT. Its protein product is CASSFRAASTDTQYF.

J is TRBJ2-7 and V is TRBV21-1; the D segment call TRBD2 is taken from the table without a DNA check. TRBV21-1 is described as a pseudogene. The CDR3 is made up of 17 amino acids. The CDR3 DNA reads as TGTGCCAGCAGAAACCGGACTAGCGGGAGTGGGAGATACGAGCAGTACTTC. It specifies CASRNRTSGSGRYEQYF.

V usage is TRBV5-1 and J usage is TRBJ1-1; the D gene is possibly TRBD1 (6 bases). CDR1 and CDR2 (germline): SGHRS, YFSETQ. This CDR3 spans 13 amino acids. Between the trimmed V and J ends, which lost 1 base and 5 bases, there was a span of 9 bases. This CDR3 is CASSLTGITEAFF. The CDR3 nucleotides read TGCGCCAGCAGCTTGACAGGGATTACTGAAGCTTTCTTT.

This clone was seen just once. The gene calls are TRBV7-3 and TRBJ2-3; TRBD1 matches at 7 bases. Germline V lookup: CDR1 SGHTA, CDR2 FQGTGA. J lost 0 bases, V lost 3 bases, and 0 bases had no gene match. The CDR3 length is 14 residues. The CDR3 DNA reads as TGTGCCAGCAGCTTGGGACAGAGCACAGATACGCAGTATTTT. This translates into CASSLGQSTDTQYF.

CDR3 sequence (DNA): TGTGCCAGCAGCGTAGGTCACAGCCGCCAAGAGACCCAGTACTTC. Translation gives CASSVGHSRQETQYF. This chain joins TRBV9 and TRBJ2-5; D unclear. The CDR3 has 15 residues. Germline V gene sequence: CDR1 SGDLS, CDR2 YYNGEE. The V end was cut by 0 bases, the J end by 1 base, with 10 bases between.